This T cell receptor beta chain comes out of a study of T cells in localized non-small cell lung cancer. The sample holds one count of this clone. Its cognate antigen is unknown. Findings of the study overall: Adjacent lung had a median around 60 of the 100 largest tumor clones. Greater blood T cell density accompanied longer overall survival. Exceeding tumor, uninvolved adjacent lung had the highest T cell clonality.

The data were produced by immunoSEQ multiplex PCR, yet TCRdb's version contains in-frame clones alone and is incomplete. The data show around 50,000 clones, around 86% seen once. V was clipped by 2 bases and J by 0 bases, with 13 bases between them. Germline V lookup: CDR1 GTSNPN, CDR2 SVGIG (reference sequence). The length of the CDR3 is 15 residues. J is TRBJ1-2 and V is TRBV30, with a possible D match to TRBD1 (5 bases). The TCR comes from a female donor of 60 years or more with stage II squamous cell lung carcinoma. This specimen was peripheral blood, taken before any cancer treatment. CDR3 region: CAWSLGGAPNYGYTF. The CDR3 nucleotides read TGTGCCTGGAGTTTAGGCGGGGCTCCTAACTATGGCTACACCTTC.